Detailed here is one T cell receptor beta chain. Its antigen is unknown. Within one base of it there is no much larger clone, and no base qualities were kept. The entry originates in a study of blood T cell repertoires in COVID-19 (dated by TCRdb to about 2020). About the study as a whole: The collaborator samples originated in the United States, Italy and Spain and spanned the acute and convalescent phases of COVID-19. Subjects who had been exposed to COVID-19, were actively infected with it, or had recovered from it provided the deeply sampled blood TCRbeta repertoires that made up the dataset. A de-identified subject ID, COVID-19 status, age in years and sex were almost always included in the sample metadata. The repertoires were made available in a free public database intended to serve as a resource for research on the immune response to SARS-CoV-2. The material from the prospective study consisted of cDNA or gDNA derived from T cells, B-cell-depleted T cells, or PBMCs. Where available, HLA class I and class II types were taken from metadata supplied by the sample provider and were not determined by assay-based typing. Samples were obtained from the ongoing ImmuneRACE study (first 160 participants) and from roughly 1,300 subjects provided by 6 global collaborators.

The immunoSEQ Assay, a bias-controlled multiplex PCR, was used to amplify TCRbeta CDR3 regions from genomic DNA. The authors' analysis ran thus. Nucleated cell counts per sample were estimated from amplification of reference gene primers within the assay. To quantify the absolute abundance of each unique TCRbeta CDR3 rearrangement, sequence reads were collapsed and filtered. For each sample, productive Simpson clonality was calculated as the square root of Simpson's diversity index over productive rearrangements. TCRdb provides this immuneACCESS table in a form limited to in-frame rearrangements. Some clones are lacking; in checked studies, under half of them reflect an unresolved V gene, and why the rest are absent is not known. V, J and clone size reflect that table, while D and trimming were determined from the DNA. The sample has about 77,000 clones on record, about 87% of them singletons. Around 7% of the sample rests with the top ten.

Each collaborating institution followed its own protocols to collect whole blood in K2EDTA tubes. For TCRbeta analysis, collaborator samples were shipped as frozen whole blood, as isolated PBMCs, or as DNA extracted from either sample type. The paper as a whole reports these results and caveats: The quantity of clinical and demographic metadata differed by source and by participant and was supplied without curation.

The TCR originated in a woman older than 75 with acute or convalescent COVID-19. The sample was peripheral blood.

The base sequence is TGCGCCAGCAGAGGTGGGCGGGAGAAGGTAGATACGCAGTATTTT. Its translation is CASRGGREKVDTQYF. The chain is encoded by TRBV10-2 joined to TRBJ2-3; the central 7 bases match TRBD2. The germline V gene sets CDR1 to WSHSY and CDR2 to SAAADI. V lost 6 bases and J lost 5 bases, and the count of bases not matched to a germline gene is 11. From the cysteine through the phenylalanine, the CDR3 covers 15 amino acids. CDR3 DNA only is kept here, 45 bases in frame from base 1.